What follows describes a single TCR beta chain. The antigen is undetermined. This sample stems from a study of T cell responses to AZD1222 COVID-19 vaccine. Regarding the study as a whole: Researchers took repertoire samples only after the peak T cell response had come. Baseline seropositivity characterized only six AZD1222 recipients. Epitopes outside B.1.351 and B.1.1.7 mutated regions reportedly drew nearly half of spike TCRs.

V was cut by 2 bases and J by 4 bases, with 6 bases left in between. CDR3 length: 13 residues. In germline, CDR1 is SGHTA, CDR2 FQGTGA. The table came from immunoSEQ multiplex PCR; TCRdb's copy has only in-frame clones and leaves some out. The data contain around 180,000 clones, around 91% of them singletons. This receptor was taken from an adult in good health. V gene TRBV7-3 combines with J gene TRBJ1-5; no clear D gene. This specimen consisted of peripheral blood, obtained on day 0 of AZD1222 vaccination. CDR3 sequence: CASSLGPNQPQHF. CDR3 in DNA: TGTGCCAGCAGCTTAGGGCCAAATCAGCCCCAGCATTTT. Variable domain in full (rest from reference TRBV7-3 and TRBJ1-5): GAGVSQTPSNKVTEKGKYVELRCDPISGHTALYWYRQSLGQGPEFLIYFQGTGAADDSGLPNDRFFAVRPEGSVSTLKIQRTERGDSAVYLCASSLGPNQPQHFGDGTRLSIL.